This T cell receptor (beta chain) came from a study of response to subunit inactivated influenza vaccine. Losses at the gene ends were 1 base for V and 2 bases for J; bases not matched to a gene: 6. The CDR3 spans 16 residues. Germline loops: CDR1 SGHVS, CDR2 FNYEAQ. Study observations and caveats: With each seasonal influenza vaccination, the authors suggested, few new T cells are recruited.

With respect to this clonotype: Its matching antigen is unknown.

MiXCR, applied by TCRdb to the RT-PCR reads, yields one record per CDR3 protein. Among 630,000 or so distinct CDR3 sequences listed, 15% to 17% were seen once. The TCR was taken from a man aged 50 to 60 who received an inactivated influenza vaccine. The source was PBMCs from blood, collected 12 days after vaccination. The chain couples TRBV7-6 to TRBJ2-3; 7 bases align to TRBD2. The CDR3 loop is CASSLGSAGNTDTQYF. In nucleotides, the CDR3 is TGTGCCAGCAGCTTAGGATCAGCGGGAAACACAGATACGCAGTATTTT.